This T cell receptor beta chain comes out of a study of blood T cell repertoires in COVID-19. Study-level background: T cells, B-cell-depleted T cells, or PBMCs supplied cDNA or gDNA.

The cohort comprised adults aged about 18 to 89 years residing in about two dozen US areas. Participants had their cohort set by participant-reported clinical history. TCRdb's copy holds only in-frame clones and misses some; the assay was immunoSEQ multiplex PCR. The sample lists a few hundred thousand clones, 85% to 90% occurring once. Germline lookup yields CDR1 MNHEY and CDR2 SMNVEV (reference sequence). There are 13 residues in the CDR3. Trimming at V came to 6 bases and at J to 7 bases, leaving 6 bases not matched to a gene. The source material was PBMCs or T cells enriched from blood (not recorded which). This sequence originates from a woman aged 55-70 years who had recovered from COVID-19. The gene calls are TRBV27 and TRBJ1-2, with 9 positions matching TRBD1. This CDR3 is CASRGTGKGGYTF. CDR3 DNA: TGTGCCAGCAGGGGGACAGGGAAGGGTGGCTACACCTTC.